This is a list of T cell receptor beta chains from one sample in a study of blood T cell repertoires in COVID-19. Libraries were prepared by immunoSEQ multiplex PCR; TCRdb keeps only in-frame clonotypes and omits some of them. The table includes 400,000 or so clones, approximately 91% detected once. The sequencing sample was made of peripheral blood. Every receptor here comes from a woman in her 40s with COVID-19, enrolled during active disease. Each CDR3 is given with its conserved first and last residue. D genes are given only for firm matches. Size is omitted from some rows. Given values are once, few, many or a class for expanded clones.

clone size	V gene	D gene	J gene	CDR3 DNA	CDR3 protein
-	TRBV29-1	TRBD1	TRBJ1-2	TGCAGCGTTGAAAGTCCGGACAGGACAGATGGCTACACCTTC	CSVESPDRTDGYTF
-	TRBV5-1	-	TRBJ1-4	TGCGCCAGCAGCTTGGGGGAGGCTAATGAAAAACTGTTTTTT	CASSLGEANEKLFF
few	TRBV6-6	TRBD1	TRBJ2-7	TGTGCCAGCAGTTACTCTTTAGGGGACAGCGCCTACGAGCAGTACTTC	CASSYSLGDSAYEQYF
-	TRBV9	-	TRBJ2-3	TGTGCCAGCAGCGCTAAGGGGGATACGCAGTATTTT	CASSAKGDTQYF
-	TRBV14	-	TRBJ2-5	TGTGCCAGCAGCCAAGTCAGCGGGCCAAGGGCCCTCGGGGAGACCCAGTACTTC	CASSQVSGPRALGETQYF
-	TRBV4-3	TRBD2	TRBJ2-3	TGCGCCAGCAGCCCCTCTAGCGGGAGGGTAAGGGATACGCAGTATTTT	CASSPSSGRVRDTQYF
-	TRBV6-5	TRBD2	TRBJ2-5	TGTGCCAGCAGCCTAGCGGGGGGAAAACAAGAGACCCAGTACTTC	CASSLAGGKQETQYF
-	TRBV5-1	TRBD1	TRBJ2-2	TGCGCCAGCAGCTGGACCCGGGACAGTTCGAACACCGGGGAGCTGTTTTTT	CASSWTRDSSNTGELFF
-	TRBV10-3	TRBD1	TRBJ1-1	TGTGCCATCAGTGTCTCGACAGGGGTTGGAACTGAAGCTTTCTTT	CAISVSTGVGTEAFF
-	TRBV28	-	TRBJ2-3	TGTGCCAGCAGTTTGTCAGGGTCTGTTACGCAGTATTTT	CASSLSGSVTQYF
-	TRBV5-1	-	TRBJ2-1	TGCGCCAGCAGCCCGGAGGTACAGAGGGATGAGCAGTTCTTC	CASSPEVQRDEQFF
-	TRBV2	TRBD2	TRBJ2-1	TGTGCCAGTTTCCTGGGGAGGGCCCAAGGATACAATGAGCAGTTCTTC	CASFLGRAQGYNEQFF
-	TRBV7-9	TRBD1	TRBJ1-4	TGTGCCAGCAGCCTGGGACAGGGAGGAGAAAAACTGTTTTTT	CASSLGQGGEKLFF
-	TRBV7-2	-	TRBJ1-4	TGTGCCAGCAGCTTAGCGCACAAGAAACCACCCGATGAAAAACTGTTTTTT	CASSLAHKKPPDEKLFF
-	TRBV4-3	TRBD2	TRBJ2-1	TGCGCCAGCAGCCAAGATAGCGGGGGCTACAATGAGCAGTTCTTC	CASSQDSGGYNEQFF
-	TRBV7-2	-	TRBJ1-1	TGTGCCAGCAGCTTAGCTAGGGGTAGGAACACTGAAGCTTTCTTT	CASSLARGRNTEAFF
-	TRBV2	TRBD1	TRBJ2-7	TGTGCCAGCTTGACAGGGGGCGTCTACGAGCAGTACTTC	CASLTGGVYEQYF
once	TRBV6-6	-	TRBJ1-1	TGTGCCAGCACGCTCGGGGGGCCGGACACTGAAGCTTTCTTT	CASTLGGPDTEAFF
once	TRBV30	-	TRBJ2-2	TGTGCCTTAAGGCTCGCGGTCACCGGGGAGCTGTTTTTT	CALRLAVTGELFF
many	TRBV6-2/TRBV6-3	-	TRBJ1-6	TGTGCCAGCAGTTGGGCCTCAGGCCTGTCACCCCTCCACTTT	CASSWASGLSPLHF
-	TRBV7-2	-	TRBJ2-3	TGTGCCAGCAGCTTAGGAGCCTCCCTGAGTGGTACGCAGTATTTT	CASSLGASLSGTQYF
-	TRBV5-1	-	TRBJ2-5	TGCGCCAGCAGCTTGGTTTCAGGGGACCCGGTTGAGACCCAGTACTTC	CASSLVSGDPVETQYF
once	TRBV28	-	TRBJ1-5	TGTGCCAGCAGTTTGGGAATGAACAGGATTTGGATAAATCAGCCCCAGCATTTT	CASSLGMNRIWINQPQHF
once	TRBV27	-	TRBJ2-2	TGTGCCAGCAGCCCTATTTCGGCGGTGAACACCGGGGAGCTGTTTTTT	CASSPISAVNTGELFF
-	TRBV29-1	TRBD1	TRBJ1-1	TGCAGCGTGGGACAGGTGAACACTGAAGCTTTCTTT	CSVGQVNTEAFF
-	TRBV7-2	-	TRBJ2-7	TGTGCCAGCAGCCCCTGGGACATCATCTACGAGCAGTACTTC	CASSPWDIIYEQYF
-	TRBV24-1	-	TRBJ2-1	TGTGCCACCAGGGGAGATGGAAATGAGCAGTTCTTC	CATRGDGNEQFF
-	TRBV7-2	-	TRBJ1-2	TGTGCCAGCAGCCCCCTGAGGAGTAATTATGGCTACACCTTC	CASSPLRSNYGYTF
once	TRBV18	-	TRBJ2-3	TGTGCCAGCTCACCAAGTAGGACAGCTAGCACAGATACGCAGTATTTT	CASSPSRTASTDTQYF
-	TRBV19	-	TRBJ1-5	TGTGCCAGTAGTATAAGGGGCCAGGGAAATCAGCCCCAGCATTTT	CASSIRGQGNQPQHF
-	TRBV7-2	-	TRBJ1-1	TGTGCCAGCAGCTCCTTTCGACAGAACACTGAAGCTTTCTTT	CASSSFRQNTEAFF
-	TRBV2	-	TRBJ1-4	TGTGCCAAAGGAGGCGATGAAAAACTGTTTTTT	CAKGGDEKLFF
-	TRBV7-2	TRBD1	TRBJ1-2	TGTGCCAGCAGCCACGGGACAGGGGATTATGGCTACACCTTC	CASSHGTGDYGYTF
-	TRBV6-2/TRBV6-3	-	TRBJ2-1	TGTGCCAGCAGTTACCCGACTGGGACTGCGACGGATGAGCAGTTCTTC	CASSYPTGTATDEQFF
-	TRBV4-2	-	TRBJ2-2	TGTGCCAGCATTCCAGAACAGGGTAGTCCCGGGGAGCTGTTTTTT	CASIPEQGSPGELFF
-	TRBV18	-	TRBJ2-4	TGTGCCAGCTCACCCAGGATTCTAGCCAAAAACATTCAGTACTTC	CASSPRILAKNIQYF
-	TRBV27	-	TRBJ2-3	TGTGCCAGCAGCTCCAGGGGCACGGATACGCAGTATTTT	CASSSRGTDTQYF
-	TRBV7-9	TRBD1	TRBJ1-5	TGTGCCAGCAGCCCCCGACAGGGTAATCAGCCCCAGCATTTT	CASSPRQGNQPQHF
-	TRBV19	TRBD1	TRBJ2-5	TGTGCCAGTAGCGACAGGGGGGAGACCCAGTACTTC	CASSDRGETQYF
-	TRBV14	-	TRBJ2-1	TGTGCCAGCAGCCAAGATTTTGGGGGGTACAATGAGCAGTTCTTC	CASSQDFGGYNEQFF
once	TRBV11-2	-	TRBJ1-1	TGTGCCAGCAGCTTAGTCCGGGGGAACGCTGAAGCTTTCTTT	CASSLVRGNAEAFF
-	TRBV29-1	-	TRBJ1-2	TGCAGCGCAGGGGCCAGGGGAGCCTATGGCTACACCTTC	CSAGARGAYGYTF
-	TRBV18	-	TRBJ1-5	TGTGCCAGCTCACCGGAGAGGACAAATCATCAGCCCCAGCATTTT	CASSPERTNHQPQHF
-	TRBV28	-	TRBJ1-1	TGTGCCAGCAGTGGGGGGAGGGGGACTCTTACCGTTGAAGCTTTCTTT	CASSGGRGTLTVEAFF
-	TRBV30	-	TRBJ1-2	TGTGCCTGGAGTGTACCCCAATTCGGAGTTCTCGGCTACACCTTC	CAWSVPQFGVLGYTF
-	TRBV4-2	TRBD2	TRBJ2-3	TGTGCCAGCAGCCAAGATTTAGCGGGGACAGATACGCAGTATTTT	CASSQDLAGTDTQYF